The 25 T cell receptor beta chains in this list originate from one sample, sequenced in a study of shared clonotypes between healthy human individuals. Method: immunoSEQ multiplex PCR; TCRdb's copy keeps in-frame clones and lacks some. The sample shows 450,000 to 600,000 clones, roughly 85% of them seen only once. Material for sequencing was PBMCs. These receptors came from a woman in her 40s in good health. Some clones in this sample may be carry-over from other donors' samples.

The genes are TRBV7-8 and TRBJ2-6; no definite D call. The germline CDR1 and CDR2 sequences are SGHVS and FQNEAQ. This CDR3 has 14 amino acids. Trimming left V 2 bases short and J 2 bases short, with 4 bases between. Here the CDR3 DNA reads TGTGCCAGCAGCTTACTTACTGGGGCCAACGTCCTGACTTTC. It specifies CASSLLTGANVLTF.

The chain combines TRBV5-1 with TRBJ1-2; D is unclear. Germline V gene data show CDR1 as SGHRS and CDR2 as YFSETQ. CDR3 length equals 15 residues. V gave up 4 bases and J gave up 0 bases, with 13 bases separating them. The CDR3 DNA reads TGCGCCAGCAGCCCCAATACAATTCCTAACTATGGCTACACCTTC. It codes for CASSPNTIPNYGYTF.

The chain links TRBV11-2 to TRBJ2-7, with 7 bases that match TRBD1. Trimming removed 5 bases from V and 9 bases from J; junction bases left unmatched: 4. The CDR3 has 11 amino acids. Germline V gives CDR1 SGHAT, CDR2 FQNNGV. CDR3 in amino acids: CASSQQGVQYF. The CDR3 DNA reads as TGTGCCAGCAGCCAGCAGGGGGTGCAGTACTTC.

The chain combines TRBV6-1 with TRBJ2-1, with 11 bases identical to TRBD2. The CDR3 spans 15 residues. J lost 10 bases, V lost 2 bases, and 7 bases had no gene match. The V gene's germline CDR1 is MNHNS and CDR2 SASEGT. CDR3 loop: CASSELAGGWYEQFF. CDR3 nucleotides: TGTGCCAGCAGTGAACTAGCGGGAGGATGGTACGAGCAGTTCTTC.

The chain couples TRBV11-2 to TRBJ1-1; no clear D. The CDR3 loop spans 13 amino acids. Germline CDR1 and CDR2: SGHAT and FQNNGV. The ends were cut back, 4 bases at V and 4 bases at J, with 10 bases in the middle. The CDR3 is CASSYQRGTEAFF. Here the CDR3 DNA reads TGTGCCAGCAGCTATCAACGTGGCACTGAAGCTTTCTTT.

The chain combines TRBV28 with TRBJ2-7; D may be TRBD2 (6 bases). CDR3 length equals 15 residues. The germline gives CDR1 MDHEN, CDR2 SYDVKM. V was clipped by 6 bases and J by 0 bases, with 15 bases between them. The CDR3 DNA is TGTGCCAGCAGCCCCCCCGGAGGGTTCTCCTACGAGCAGTACTTC. Translation gives CASSPPGGFSYEQYF.

The chain combines TRBV10-3 with TRBJ2-7, with D perhaps assigned TRBD1 or TRBD2 (5 bases each). The germline CDR1 and CDR2 sequences are ENHRY and SYGVKD. V was shortened by 0 bases and J by 9 bases, with 18 bases between the two germline ends. This CDR3 region has 15 residues. The CDR3 reads CAISESGTQPGGQYF. As DNA, the CDR3 is TGTGCCATCAGTGAGTCGGGGACCCAGCCCGGAGGGCAGTACTTC.

The V call is TRBV19, the J call TRBJ2-5; 12 bases match TRBD2. Germline assignment: CDR1 LNHDA and CDR2 SQIVND (reference sequence). The CDR3 contains 18 residues. Trimming at V came to 3 bases and at J to 2 bases, leaving 10 bases not matched to a gene. CDR3 protein: CASSIDPWTSGKQETQYF. CDR3 in DNA: TGTGCCAGTAGTATTGACCCTTGGACTAGCGGGAAGCAAGAGACCCAGTACTTC.

The chain links TRBV21-1 to TRBJ2-3; the D call of TRBD1 is as the table states it, not checked on the DNA. TRBV21-1 is a pseudogene segment. The CDR3 runs to 15 residues. The CDR3: CASSKRGSLADTQYF. The CDR3 DNA reads TGTGCCAGCAGCAAAAGGGGGAGTTTGGCAGATACGCAGTATTTT.

Worth noting for this clone: A much larger clone differs by one base, so this may be a read error. This sequence joins TRBV28 and TRBJ1-1; 7 nucleotides line up with TRBD1. Germline loops: CDR1 MDHEN, CDR2 SYDVKM. The CDR3 is 12 amino acids. The CDR3 DNA sequence: TGTACCAGCAGTAAGGGACAGTCTGAAGCTTTCTTT. Protein product: CTSSKGQSEAFF.

This chain uses TRBV7-8 with TRBJ2-2; unclear D gene. Germline lookup yields CDR1 SGHVS and CDR2 FQNEAQ. With 1 base removed from V and 6 bases from J, the gap between germline ends came to 12 bases. This CDR3 is 15 amino acids long. The CDR3 is CASSLVRVGSGELFF. The CDR3 DNA follows: TGTGCCAGCAGCTTAGTCCGTGTCGGGTCCGGGGAGCTGTTTTTT.

The gene calls are TRBV27 and TRBJ1-2, with TRBD1 identical over 7 bases. The germline V gene has CDR1 MNHEY and CDR2 SMNVEV (reference sequence). This CDR3 is built from 13 residues. J lost 7 bases, V lost 3 bases, and 5 bases had no gene match. The chain's CDR3 is CASSFRDSAGYTF. CDR3 nucleotides: TGTGCCAGCAGTTTCCGGGACAGCGCTGGCTACACCTTC.

Many counts were recorded for this clone. The CDR3 region has the DNA TGTGCCAGCAGAGACTACACAGATACGCAGTATTTT. Residues: CASRDYTDTQYF. The genes are TRBV11-2 and TRBJ2-3, with a possible D match to TRBD2 (5 bases). This CDR3 has 12 amino acids. Germline CDR1 is SGHAT and CDR2 is FQNNGV. The V gene lost 6 bases and the J gene lost 2 bases, with 6 bases spanning the gap.

The chain uses TRBV6-5 and TRBJ1-4, with a weak D call TRBD1 (5 bases). Germline V gives CDR1 MNHEY, CDR2 SVGAGI. This CDR3 is built from 15 residues. Trimming removed 0 bases from V and 8 bases from J, with 13 bases in between. The CDR3 reads CASSYSSGTQEKLFF. Here the CDR3 DNA reads TGTGCCAGCAGTTACTCGAGTGGGACGCAAGAAAAACTGTTTTTT.

This chain uses TRBV9 with TRBJ1-1; 7 nucleotides match TRBD1. Germline lookup yields CDR1 SGDLS and CDR2 YYNGEE. After removal of 6 bases from V and 3 bases from J, the junction contained 8 bases not matched to a gene. The CDR3 is 14 amino acids. The CDR3 DNA sequence: TGTGCCAGCACCGACTCAGGGGGGGACACTGAAGCTTTCTTT. It encodes CASTDSGGDTEAFF.

The chain couples TRBV18 to TRBJ1-1, with unresolved D. Germline lookup yields CDR1 KGHSH and CDR2 LQKENI. This CDR3 spans 15 amino acids. Trimming pared 0 bases from V and 0 bases from J, leaving 8 bases between. The CDR3 DNA reads as TGTGCCAGCTCACCACCAAACAGCATGAACACTGAAGCTTTCTTT. Translated, it gives CASSPPNSMNTEAFF. The whole variable domain, filled in from reference TRBV18 and TRBJ1-1, reads NAGVMQNPRHLVRRRGQEARLRCSPMKGHSHVYWYRQLPEEGLKFMVYLQKENIIDESGMPKERFSAEFPKEGPSILRIQQVVRGDSAAYFCASSPPNSMNTEAFFGQGTRLTVV.

V is TRBV7-8 and J is TRBJ2-5; D is perhaps TRBD1 (5 bases). Trimming pared 5 bases from V and 4 bases from J, leaving 11 bases between. The CDR3 is 13 residues long. Germline V gives CDR1 SGHVS, CDR2 FQNEAQ. CDR3 in amino acids: CASSQQGSETQYF. In nucleotides, the CDR3 is TGTGCCAGCAGCCAGCAGGGTTCAGAGACCCAGTACTTC.

This rearrangement joins TRBV18 to TRBJ2-7, with D maybe TRBD1 (5 bases). The V gene lost 2 bases and the J gene lost 0 bases, with 11 bases spanning the gap. From germline, CDR1 is KGHSH and CDR2 LQKENI. The CDR3 spans 15 residues. For the CDR3, the DNA is TGTGCCAGCTCACCAGCGTCAGGGTCCTCCTACGAGCAGTACTTC. This codes for CASSPASGSSYEQYF.

Turning to this clone: This sample includes further DNA sequences coding for the same CDR3. This chain connects TRBV7-2 to TRBJ2-1; D is uncertain. Per the germline V gene, CDR1 is SGHTA and CDR2 is FQGNSA. The V end lost 2 bases, the J end lost 1 base, and 9 bases lay between the germline ends. The CDR3 runs 15 residues. The CDR3 region is CASSLPRRSYNEQFF. In DNA, the CDR3 is TGTGCCAGCAGCTTACCACGTCGATCCTACAATGAGCAGTTCTTC.

The V and J genes are TRBV11-1 and TRBJ2-5, with D hard to call. The CDR3 length is 11 residues. Germline lookup yields CDR1 SGHAT and CDR2 FQDESV (reference sequence). V was trimmed by 5 bases and J by 4 bases, leaving 5 bases between them. The chain's CDR3 is CASSKRETQYF. CDR3 sequence (DNA): TGTGCCAGCAGCAAGAGAGAGACCCAGTACTTC.

V usage is TRBV21-1 and J usage is TRBJ1-1. TRBV21-1 is reported as a pseudogene. This CDR3 is built from 15 residues. CDR3 nucleotide sequence: TGTGCCAGCAGCAAAGACTTGAAGGGAGGCACTGAAGCTTTCTTT. It encodes CASSKDLKGGTEAFF.

This clone was recorded once. V gene TRBV7-2 combines with J gene TRBJ2-5, with 8 bases that match TRBD2. This CDR3 spans 15 amino acids. With V trimmed by 4 bases and J by 3 bases, 7 bases remained unmatched. Germline values: CDR1 SGHTA, CDR2 FQGNSA. The DNA for the CDR3 is TGTGCCAGCAGCTACGCCGGGACTAGAGAAGAGACCCAGTACTTC. Translating gives CASSYAGTREETQYF. The full variable domain, with the rest looked up from reference TRBV7-2 and TRBJ2-5, is GAGVSQSPSNKVTEKGKDVELRCDPISGHTALYWYRQSLGQGLEFLIYFQGNSAPDKSGLPSDRFSAERTGGSVSTLTIQRTQQEDSAVYLCASSYAGTREETQYFGPGTRLLVL.

V usage is TRBV6-5 and J usage is TRBJ2-3; no firm D call. Per the germline V gene, CDR1 is MNHEY and CDR2 is SVGAGI. Trimming shortened V by 6 bases and J by 2 bases, and 12 bases separated the two germline ends. CDR3 length: 14 residues. The CDR3 reads CASRRGQLTDTQYF. The CDR3 nucleotides are TGTGCCAGCAGGCGTGGGCAACTCACAGATACGCAGTATTTT.

This clone turned up a few times. V is TRBV7-2 and J is TRBJ2-1; weak D call: TRBD1 (6 bases). Germline CDR1 is SGHTA and CDR2 is FQGNSA. V lost 0 bases, J lost 8 bases, and 8 bases lay in between. The CDR3 runs 13 residues. CDR3 nucleotides: TGTGCCAGCAGCTTAGCCAGGGGAGATGAGCAGTTCTTC. This codes for CASSLARGDEQFF.

The chain combines TRBV14 with TRBJ2-1, with D possibly being TRBD1 (5 bases). Germline CDR1 is SGHDN and CDR2 is FVKESK. Between the trimmed V and J ends, which lost 1 base and 5 bases, there was a span of 9 bases. The CDR3 is 14 residues long. CDR3 nucleotides: TGTGCCAGCAGCCAAGGGACAATCGACAATGAGCAGTTCTTC. It translates to CASSQGTIDNEQFF.